These T cell receptor beta chains were read from a single sample in a study of blood T cells in healthy people across ages. TCRdb used MiXCR to reprocess the 5' RACE reads, holding one entry per CDR3 protein. The sample records around 870,000 distinct CDR3 sequences, around 30% being singletons. Specimen: blood. All receptors come from a woman aged 80 or over in good health. The CDR3 runs from the conserved cysteine through the conserved F or W. D genes are given only for firm matches. The size entry is marked missing in some rows and otherwise reads once, few, many or a size class.

j_call d_call clone_size v_call cdr3_nt cdr3_aa
TRBJ1-5 . many TRBV5-1 TGCGCCAGCAGCTTGGGTGAGGGGGAAGGCAATCAGCCCCAGCATTTT CASSLGEGEGNQPQHF
TRBJ2-4 . . TRBV20-1 TGCAGTGCTAGGTCGACCTCCAAAAACATTCAGTACTTC CSARSTSKNIQYF
TRBJ2-1 TRBD2 once TRBV14 TGTGCCAGCAGCCAAGATATTTTACTAGCGGGAAGCAGTGAGCAGTTCTTC CASSQDILLAGSSEQFF
TRBJ1-5 . . TRBV20-1 TGCAGTGCTAGGGGGGGTAAAGCGAATCAGCCCCAGCATTTT CSARGGKANQPQHF
TRBJ2-1 TRBD1 many TRBV7-6 TGTGCCAGCAGCTTTCTCCCGACAGGGAATGAGCAGTTCTTC CASSFLPTGNEQFF
TRBJ1-2 . many TRBV11-2 TGTGCCAGCAGCTCGCGGACAGACGCCTATGGCTACACCTTC CASSSRTDAYGYTF
TRBJ2-3 . . TRBV6-5 TGTGCCAGCAGTTACGCACATAGCACAGATACGCAGTATTTT CASSYAHSTDTQYF
TRBJ1-2 . many TRBV6-1 TGTGCCAGCACGAGTCCGGGACACCGGGGCCCGTATGGCTACACCTTC CASTSPGHRGPYGYTF
TRBJ2-4 . . TRBV2 TGTGCCAGCAGTACGATAGAAGGGGGCAAAAACATTCAGTACTTC CASSTIEGGKNIQYF
TRBJ2-3 TRBD2 many TRBV4-3 TGCGCCAGCAGCCAAGATTCCCCGACAAGACTAGCGGGGGGGCTCACAGATACGCAGTATTTT CASSQDSPTRLAGGLTDTQYF
TRBJ2-6 . many TRBV11-3 TGTGCCAGCAGCTTAGGATCTTCTTCTTGGGCCAACGTCCTGACTTTC CASSLGSSSWANVLTF
TRBJ2-5 TRBD2 many TRBV20-1 TGCAGTGCTTTTCAACTAGCGGGGGACCAAGAGACCCAGTACTTC CSAFQLAGDQETQYF
TRBJ1-4 . many TRBV7-2 TGTGCCAGCAGCAAAGAAGGGTGGGCTAATGAAAAACTGTTTTTT CASSKEGWANEKLFF
TRBJ2-1 TRBD2 . TRBV20-1 TGCAGTGCTAGAGGGGTAGCGGGCCGCGATGAGCAGTTCTTC CSARGVAGRDEQFF
TRBJ2-3 TRBD1 . TRBV7-9 TGTGCCAGCAGCCCCGCTGACACAGGGGCAGATACGCAGTATTTT CASSPADTGADTQYF
TRBJ2-1 . . TRBV20-1 TGCAGTGCGAGGATGGGAAACTACGAGCAGTTCTTC CSARMGNYEQFF
TRBJ1-5 . many TRBV20-1 TGCAGTGCTAGGGACAGTCCGGGCAATCAGCCCCAGCATTTT CSARDSPGNQPQHF
TRBJ2-1 TRBD1 many TRBV29-1 TGCAGCGTTGGACAGGGGGATACGAATGAGCAGTTCTTC CSVGQGDTNEQFF
TRBJ2-3 . few TRBV30 TGTGCCTGGAGTGCAGAGAACACAGATACGCAGTATTTT CAWSAENTDTQYF
TRBJ2-5 . many TRBV5-5 TGTGCCAGCAGCTTGGATCAGGGATCAGAGACCCAGTACTTC CASSLDQGSETQYF
TRBJ1-1 TRBD1 . TRBV5-1 TGCGCCAGCAGCTTGGGATACAGGGGGCATTTGAACACTGAAGCTTTCTTT CASSLGYRGHLNTEAFF
TRBJ2-1 . . TRBV3-1 TGTGCCAGCAGCCAGAGCTTGTTGGGCGGTGAGCAGTTCTTC CASSQSLLGGEQFF
TRBJ1-6 . . TRBV5-1 TGCGCCAGCAGCTTGAGGGGTGGGGTAGGATCACCCCTCCACTTT CASSLRGGVGSPLHF
TRBJ1-2 . many TRBV11-2 TGTGCCAGCAGTTTCAGGGGTGGTGGCTACACCTTC CASSFRGGGYTF
TRBJ2-1 TRBD1 many TRBV6-5 TGTGCCAGCAGTTTGGGAGGGACAGGGGGCAATGAGCAGTTCTTC CASSLGGTGGNEQFF
TRBJ1-2 . few TRBV29-1 TGCAGCGTTGAAGATATTCAGTATGGCTACACCTTC CSVEDIQYGYTF
TRBJ2-3 . many TRBV21-1 TGTGCCAGCAGCATAAGAAGGAAGGTGGGGACAGATACGCAGTATTTT CASSIRRKVGTDTQYF
TRBJ2-5 . . TRBV20-1 TGCAGTGCTAGAGCAACTTACAGGAGGTTTGAGCAGTACTTC CSARATYRRFEQYF
TRBJ1-5 . . TRBV10-3 TGTGCCATCAGTGAGTCACAGGCCGCGGGTCAGCCCCAGCATTTT CAISESQAAGQPQHF
TRBJ2-5 TRBD1 many TRBV5-5 TGTGCCAGCAGCTCCGCAGGGGGACAAGAGACCCAGTACTTC CASSSAGGQETQYF
TRBJ1-4 . many TRBV2 TGTGCCAGCAGTGTCCAGGGCCCTGCAACTAATGAAAAACTGTTTTTT CASSVQGPATNEKLFF
TRBJ2-5 . . TRBV2 TGTGCCAGCAGTGAACCTCAGATCAAGACCCAAGAGACCCAGTACTTC CASSEPQIKTQETQYF
TRBJ2-7 . many TRBV6-2/TRBV6-3 TGTGCCAGCAGTTACTCAGACAGATACGAGCAGTACTTC CASSYSDRYEQYF
TRBJ1-4 TRBD1 few TRBV27 TGTGCCAGTAGTTTAAGGACAGGGACGAGTGAAAAACTGTTTTTT CASSLRTGTSEKLFF
TRBJ2-2 TRBD1 . TRBV20-1 TGCAGTGCTAGAGCGGGGACAGGGGGCACCGGGGAGCTGTTTTTT CSARAGTGGTGELFF
TRBJ2-7 TRBD2 few TRBV27 TGTGCCAGCAGCCACTTAGCGGGGGCCTACGAGCGGTACTTC CASSHLAGAYERYF
TRBJ2-3 . . TRBV7-7 TGTGCTAGCAGCTTGGACAGTTCGGATACGCAGTATTTT CASSLDSSDTQYF
TRBJ2-1 TRBD1 many TRBV4-3 TGCGCCAGCAGCCACAGGACAGGAGATGAGCAGTTCTTC CASSHRTGDEQFF
TRBJ2-5 . many TRBV4-1 TGCGCCAGCAGCCAAGAGAACCAAGAGACCCAGTACTTC CASSQENQETQYF
TRBJ2-1 TRBD2 . TRBV2 TGTGCCAGCAGTGAAGACGCTAGCGGGGGCTACAATGAGCAGTTCTTC CASSEDASGGYNEQFF
TRBJ1-2 . . TRBV7-2 TGTGCCAGCAGCTTAGATACAGGGAGGCCCTATGGCTACACCTTC CASSLDTGRPYGYTF